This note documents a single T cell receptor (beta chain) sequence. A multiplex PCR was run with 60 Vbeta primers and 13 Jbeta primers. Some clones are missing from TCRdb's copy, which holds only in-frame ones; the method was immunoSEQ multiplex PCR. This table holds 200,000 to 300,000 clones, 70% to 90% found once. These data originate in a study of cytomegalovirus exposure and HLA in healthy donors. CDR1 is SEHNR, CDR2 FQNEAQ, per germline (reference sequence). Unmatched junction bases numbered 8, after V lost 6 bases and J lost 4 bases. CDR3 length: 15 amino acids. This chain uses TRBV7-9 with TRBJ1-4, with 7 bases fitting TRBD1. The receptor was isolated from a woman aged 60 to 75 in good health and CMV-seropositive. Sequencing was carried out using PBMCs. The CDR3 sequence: CASSLRDSRNEKLFF. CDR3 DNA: TGTGCCAGCAGTCTTCGGGACAGCCGTAATGAAAAACTGTTTTTT.